One and the same sample provided the 15 T cell receptor beta chains below, sequenced in a study of a mutant IDH1 vaccine in newly diagnosed glioma. The protocol was immunoSEQ multiplex PCR, while the TCRdb copy is restricted to in-frame clones and leaves out a portion. Of roughly 99,000 clones detected, around 90% appear once; the ten largest clones hold 0.56%. Indicated time point: baseline, week 1 (first vaccination visit). Sample treatment: pre-vaccination baseline after standard-of-care therapy. This material consisted of PBMCs, taken from a glioma patient treated with radiotherapy, temozolomide or both. The receptor set was obtained from a woman aged 45 to 65 with glioma.

The chain links TRBV19 to TRBJ1-6; possible D gene TRBD1, 5 bases. With 6 bases removed from V and 7 bases from J, the gap between germline ends came to 16 bases. Germline V gene data show CDR1 as LNHDA and CDR2 as SQIVND (reference sequence). The CDR3 length is 15 residues. The CDR3 protein is CASREDRQGNSPLHF. The DNA for the CDR3 is TGTGCCAGTAGGGAAGACAGACAAGGGAATTCACCCCTCCACTTT. Together with reference TRBV19 and TRBJ1-6, the CDR3 gives the full variable domain: DGGITQSPKYLFRKEGQNVTLSCEQNLNHDAMYWYRQDPGQGLRLIYYSQIVNDFQKGDIAEGYSVSREKKESFPLTVTSAQKNPTAFYLCASREDRQGNSPLHFGNGTRLTVT.

The chain joins TRBV7-9 to TRBJ1-2, with TRBD1 matching over 8 bases. This CDR3 is 16 amino acids long. Trimming at V came to 0 bases and at J to 3 bases, leaving 6 bases not matched to a gene. Germline CDR1 and CDR2: SEHNR and FQNEAQ (reference sequence). Here the CDR3 reads CASSLALQGDDYGYTF. CDR3 DNA: TGTGCCAGCAGCTTAGCCTTACAGGGGGACGACTATGGCTACACCTTC.

J is TRBJ2-1 and V is TRBV5-1; the match to TRBD2 covers 7 bases. The germline V gene encodes CDR1 SGHRS and CDR2 YFSETQ. This CDR3 region has 18 residues. V gave up 0 bases and J gave up 0 bases; unmatched junction bases: 9. The CDR3 spells CASSLGPSGLSSYNEQFF. The DNA for the CDR3 is TGCGCCAGCAGCTTGGGTCCTAGCGGCCTAAGCTCCTACAATGAGCAGTTCTTC.

This chain links TRBV2 with TRBJ1-2; D gene uncertain. V lost 5 bases and J 6 bases, leaving 13 bases between the germline ends. CDR3 size: 13 residues. Per germline, CDR1 SNHLY and CDR2 FYNNEI. CDR3 coding DNA: TGTGCCAGCAGTCGGACTCTTACCAATGGCTACACCTTC. Protein product: CASSRTLTNGYTF.

This clone was seen a few times. This chain connects TRBV6-4 to TRBJ1-6, with a weak D call TRBD1 (5 bases). CDR3 length: 16 amino acids. The germline V gene has CDR1 MRHNA and CDR2 SNTAGT. Trimming took 2 bases from V and 7 from J, leaving 15 bases between them. The CDR3 DNA reads TGTGCCAGCAGTGACAGGGTGCAGGGAAAGAATTCACCCCTCCACTTT. Protein: CASSDRVQGKNSPLHF.

This sequence joins TRBV14 and TRBJ2-7; 10 nucleotides line up with TRBD2. Unmatched junction bases numbered 20, after V lost 2 bases and J lost 4 bases. The germline gives CDR1 SGHDN, CDR2 FVKESK. The CDR3 covers 20 residues. The CDR3 sequence: CASSQKASGSPLLSSYEQYF. For the CDR3, the DNA is TGTGCCAGCAGCCAAAAGGCTAGCGGGAGCCCCCTACTTAGTTCGTACGAGCAGTACTTC.

The chain recombines TRBV29-1 with TRBJ1-2; maybe TRBD1 (6 bases). Trimming took off 4 bases at V and 7 bases at J, with 13 bases between the two ends. Germline CDR1 reads SQVTM; CDR2 reads ANQGSEA. CDR3 size: 12 residues. DNA of the CDR3: TGCAGCGTTGGGGACACAACGGGTGGCTACACCTTC. Amino acid sequence: CSVGDTTGGYTF.

This chain uses TRBV7-9 with TRBJ1-1, with 8 bases aligning to TRBD1. V lost 3 bases to trimming and J lost 0 bases; unmatched junction nucleotides: 6. Looked up from germline, CDR1 is SEHNR and CDR2 is FQNEAQ (reference sequence). The CDR3 has 16 amino acids. CDR3 in amino acids: CASSLVGQGMNTEAFF. In DNA form, the CDR3 reads TGTGCCAGCAGCTTGGTCGGACAGGGAATGAACACTGAAGCTTTCTTT.

The chain is built from TRBV19 and TRBJ1-1; 8 nucleotides line up with TRBD1. The CDR3 sequence is 15 residues long. J was trimmed by 6 bases and V by 5 bases; bases with no gene match: 11. CDR1 is LNHDA, CDR2 SQIVND, per germline (reference sequence). This CDR3 is CASSPEGRGRSEAFF. Here the CDR3 DNA reads TGTGCCAGTAGTCCAGAGGGCAGGGGGCGTTCTGAAGCTTTCTTT.

The chain links TRBV6-5 to TRBJ1-5, with 7 bases aligning to TRBD1. The CDR3 has 14 amino acids. The germline V gene encodes CDR1 MNHEY and CDR2 SVGAGI. V was pared by 4 bases and J by 7 bases, with 7 bases of the junction left unmatched. The CDR3 spells CASSSTGSEQPQHF. For the CDR3, the DNA is TGTGCCAGCAGTTCGACAGGGTCGGAGCAGCCCCAGCATTTT.

This chain links TRBV28 with TRBJ1-2; D might be TRBD1 (5 bases). Germline values: CDR1 MDHEN, CDR2 SYDVKM. V was cut by 3 bases and J by 9 bases, with 11 bases left in between. This CDR3 region has 12 residues. The CDR3 loop reads CASSFRARSYTF. The CDR3 DNA sequence: TGTGCCAGCAGTTTCAGGGCCAGGAGCTACACCTTC.

J is TRBJ1-1 and V is TRBV9, with D possibly TRBD1 on 5 matching bases. Germline CDR1 and CDR2: SGDLS and YYNGEE. This CDR3 contains 15 residues. Trimming took 7 bases from V and 5 from J, leaving 21 bases between them. CDR3 residues: CASGPGQPPGTEAFF. DNA for the CDR3: TGTGCCAGCGGACCAGGGCAGCCTCCGGGGACTGAAGCTTTCTTT.

This clone was counted once. This chain links TRBV28 with TRBJ1-1, with no clear D. The CDR3 length is 15 residues. V was shortened by 5 bases and J by 4 bases, with 17 bases between the two germline ends. Germline values: CDR1 MDHEN, CDR2 SYDVKM. The CDR3 DNA reads TGTGCCAGCAGTCGTAGGGCTGTGGTCTTCACTGAAGCTTTCTTT. Translated: CASSRRAVVFTEAFF.

V is TRBV4-2 and J is TRBJ2-2; 12 bases map to TRBD2. The CDR3 length is 18 residues. Germline V gives CDR1 LGHNA, CDR2 YNFKEQ. The V segment lost 0 bases and the J segment 3 bases; nucleotides outside the gene matches: 5. CDR3 DNA sequence: TGTGCCAGCAGCCAAGACCCCGGACTAGCGGGATACACCGGGGAGCTGTTTTTT. Translation: CASSQDPGLAGYTGELFF.

This chain connects TRBV10-2 to TRBJ2-7; TRBD2 matches 8 bases. The CDR3 loop spans 14 amino acids. V lost 6 bases to trimming and J lost 3 bases; unmatched junction nucleotides: 7. Germline CDR1 and CDR2: WSHSY and SAAADI. The CDR3 nucleotides are TGCGCCAGCAGGGAAGCGGGAGAGGGCTACGAGCAGTACTTC. Translating it yields CASREAGEGYEQYF.